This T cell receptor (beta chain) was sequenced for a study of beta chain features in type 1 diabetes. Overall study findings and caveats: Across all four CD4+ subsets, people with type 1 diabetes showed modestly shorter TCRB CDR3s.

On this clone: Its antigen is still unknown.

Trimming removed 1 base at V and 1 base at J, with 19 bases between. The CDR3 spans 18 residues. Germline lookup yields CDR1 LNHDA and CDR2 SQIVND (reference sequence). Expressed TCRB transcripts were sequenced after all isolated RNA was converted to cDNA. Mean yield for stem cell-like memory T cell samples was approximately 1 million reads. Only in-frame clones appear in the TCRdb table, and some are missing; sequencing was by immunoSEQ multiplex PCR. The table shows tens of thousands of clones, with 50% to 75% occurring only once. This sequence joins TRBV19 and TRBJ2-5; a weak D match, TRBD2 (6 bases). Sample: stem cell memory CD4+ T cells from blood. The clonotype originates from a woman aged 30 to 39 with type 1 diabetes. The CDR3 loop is CASSIGLGNIQSQETQYF. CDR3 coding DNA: TGTGCCAGTAGTATAGGACTAGGGAACATCCAATCCCAAGAGACCCAGTACTTC.